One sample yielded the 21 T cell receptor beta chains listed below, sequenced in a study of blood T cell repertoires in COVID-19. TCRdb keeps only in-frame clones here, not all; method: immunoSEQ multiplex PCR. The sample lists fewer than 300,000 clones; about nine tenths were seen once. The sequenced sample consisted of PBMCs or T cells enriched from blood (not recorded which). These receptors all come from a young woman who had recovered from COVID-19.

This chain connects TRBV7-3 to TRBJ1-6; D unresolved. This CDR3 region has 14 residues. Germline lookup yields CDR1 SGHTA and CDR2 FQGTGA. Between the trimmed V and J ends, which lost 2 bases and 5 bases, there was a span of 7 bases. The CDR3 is CASSLAPNNSPLHF. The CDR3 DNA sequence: TGTGCCAGCAGCTTAGCGCCTAATAATTCACCCCTCCACTTT.

The chain's CDR3 is CASRGPGHGEEFF. CDR3 DNA: TGTGCCAGCAGGGGTCCCGGACACGGGGAGGAGTTCTTC. The V call is TRBV6-7, the J call TRBJ2-1; TRBD2 might be the D (6 bases). TRBV6-7 is labeled an ORF, and its function is uncertain. The CDR3 is 13 residues long. V lost 6 bases, J lost 14 bases, and 20 bases lay in between.

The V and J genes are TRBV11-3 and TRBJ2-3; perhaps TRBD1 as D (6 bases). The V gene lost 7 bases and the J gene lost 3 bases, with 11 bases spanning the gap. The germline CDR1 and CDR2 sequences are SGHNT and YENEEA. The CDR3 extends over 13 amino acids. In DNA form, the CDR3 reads TGTGCCAGCAAACCGCAGGGGACAGATACGCAGTATTTT. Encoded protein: CASKPQGTDTQYF.

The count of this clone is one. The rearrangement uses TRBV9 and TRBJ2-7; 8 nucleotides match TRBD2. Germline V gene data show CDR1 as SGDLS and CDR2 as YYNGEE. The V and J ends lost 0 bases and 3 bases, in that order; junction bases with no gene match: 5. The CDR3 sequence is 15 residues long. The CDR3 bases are TGTGCCAGCAGCGTAGGTGGCGCGGGGGGCTACGAGCAGTACTTC. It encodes CASSVGGAGGYEQYF.

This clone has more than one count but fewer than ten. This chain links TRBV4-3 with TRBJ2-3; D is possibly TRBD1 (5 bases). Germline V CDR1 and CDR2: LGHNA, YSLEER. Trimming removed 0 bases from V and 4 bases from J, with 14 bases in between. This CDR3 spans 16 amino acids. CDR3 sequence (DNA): TGCGCCAGCAGCCAAGAAGGGGATAATCGTGCAGATACGCAGTATTTT. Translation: CASSQEGDNRADTQYF.

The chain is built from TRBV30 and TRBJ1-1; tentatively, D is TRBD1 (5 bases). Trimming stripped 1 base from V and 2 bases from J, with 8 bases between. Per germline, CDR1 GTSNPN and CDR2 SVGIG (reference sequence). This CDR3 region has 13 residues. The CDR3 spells CAWSGGGNTEAFF. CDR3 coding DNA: TGTGCCTGGAGTGGGGGGGGAAACACTGAAGCTTTCTTT. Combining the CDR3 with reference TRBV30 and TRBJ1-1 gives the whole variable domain SQTIHQWPATLVQPVGSPLSLECTVEGTSNPNLYWYRQAAGRGLQLLFYSVGIGQISSEVPQNLSASRPQDRQFILSSKKLLLSDSGFYLCAWSGGGNTEAFFGQGTRLTVV.

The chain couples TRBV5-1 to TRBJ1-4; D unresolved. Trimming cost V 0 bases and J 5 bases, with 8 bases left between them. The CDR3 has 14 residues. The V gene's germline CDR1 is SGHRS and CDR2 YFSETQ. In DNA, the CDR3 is TGCGCCAGCAGCTTGGATTCGGGGAATGAAAAACTGTTTTTT. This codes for CASSLDSGNEKLFF.

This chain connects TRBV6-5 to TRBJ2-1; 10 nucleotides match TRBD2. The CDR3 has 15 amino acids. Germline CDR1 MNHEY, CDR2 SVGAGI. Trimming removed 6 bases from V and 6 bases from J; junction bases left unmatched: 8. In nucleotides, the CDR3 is TGTGCCAGCAGCATAGCGGGAGGAGTGGGCAATGAGCAGTTCTTC. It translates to CASSIAGGVGNEQFF.

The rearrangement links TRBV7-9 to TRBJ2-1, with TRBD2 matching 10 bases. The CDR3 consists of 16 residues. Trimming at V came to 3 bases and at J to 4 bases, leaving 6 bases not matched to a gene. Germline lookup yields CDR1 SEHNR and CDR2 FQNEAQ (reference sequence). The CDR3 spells CASSFHTSGMYNEQFF. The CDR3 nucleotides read TGTGCCAGCAGCTTCCATACTAGCGGGATGTACAATGAGCAGTTCTTC. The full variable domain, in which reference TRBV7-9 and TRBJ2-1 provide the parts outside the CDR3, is DTGVSQNPRHKITKRGQNVTFRCDPISEHNRLYWYRQTLGQGPEFLTYFQNEAQLEKSRLLSDRFSAERPKGSFSTLEIQRTEQGDSAMYLCASSFHTSGMYNEQFFGPGTRLTVL.

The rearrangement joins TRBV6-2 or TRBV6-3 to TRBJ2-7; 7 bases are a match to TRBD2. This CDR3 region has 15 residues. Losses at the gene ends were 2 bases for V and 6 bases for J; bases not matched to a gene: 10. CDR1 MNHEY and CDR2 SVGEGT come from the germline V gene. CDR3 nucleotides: TGTGCCAGCAGTTACGGTGGCGGGAGAGGGAGCGAGCAGTACTTC. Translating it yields CASSYGGGRGSEQYF.

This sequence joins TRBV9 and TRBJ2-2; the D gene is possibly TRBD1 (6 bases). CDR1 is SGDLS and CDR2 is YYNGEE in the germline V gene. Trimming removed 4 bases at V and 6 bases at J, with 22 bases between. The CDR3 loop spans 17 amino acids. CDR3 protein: CASSTHLGQMGSGELFF. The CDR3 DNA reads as TGTGCCAGCAGCACCCATCTCGGACAGATGGGGTCCGGGGAGCTGTTTTTT.

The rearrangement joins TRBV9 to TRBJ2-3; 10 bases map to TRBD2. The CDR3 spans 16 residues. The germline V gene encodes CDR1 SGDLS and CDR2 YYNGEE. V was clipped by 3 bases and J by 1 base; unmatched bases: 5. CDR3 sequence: CASSGSGTSGTDTQYF. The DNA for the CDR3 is TGTGCCAGCAGCGGGTCCGGGACTAGCGGCACAGATACGCAGTATTTT.

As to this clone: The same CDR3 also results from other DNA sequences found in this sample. The CDR3 protein is CASSYVAGSYNEQFF. The CDR3 nucleotides read TGTGCCAGCAGTTACGTGGCAGGCTCCTACAATGAGCAGTTCTTC. The chain is built from TRBV6-2 or TRBV6-3 and TRBJ2-1; D gene ambiguous. In germline, CDR1 is MNHEY, CDR2 SVGEGT. This CDR3 spans 15 amino acids. V was trimmed by 2 bases and J by 0 bases, leaving 8 bases between them.

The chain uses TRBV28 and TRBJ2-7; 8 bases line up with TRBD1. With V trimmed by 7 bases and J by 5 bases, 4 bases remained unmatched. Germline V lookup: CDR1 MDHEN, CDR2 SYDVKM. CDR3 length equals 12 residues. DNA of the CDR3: TGTGCCAGCACAGGGGGCCGGGACGAGCAGTACTTC. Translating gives CASTGGRDEQYF.

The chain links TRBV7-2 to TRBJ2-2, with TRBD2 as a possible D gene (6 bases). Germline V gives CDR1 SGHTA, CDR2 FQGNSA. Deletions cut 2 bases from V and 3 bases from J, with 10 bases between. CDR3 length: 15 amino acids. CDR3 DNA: TGTGCCAGCAGCTTATACCCGGGAGACACCGGGGAGCTGTTTTTT. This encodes CASSLYPGDTGELFF.

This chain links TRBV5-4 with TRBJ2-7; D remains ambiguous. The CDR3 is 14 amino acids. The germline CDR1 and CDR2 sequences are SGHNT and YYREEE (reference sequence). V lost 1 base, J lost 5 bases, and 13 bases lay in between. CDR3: CASSLLNVVHEQYF. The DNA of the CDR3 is TGTGCCAGCAGCTTGTTGAACGTAGTACACGAGCAGTACTTC.

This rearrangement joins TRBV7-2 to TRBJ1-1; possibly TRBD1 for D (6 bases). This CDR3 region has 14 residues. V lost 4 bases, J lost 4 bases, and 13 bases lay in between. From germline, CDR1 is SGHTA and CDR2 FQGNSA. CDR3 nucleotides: TGTGCCAGCAGCTGGGGGCGCGAGAGCACTGAAGCTTTCTTT. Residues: CASSWGRESTEAFF.

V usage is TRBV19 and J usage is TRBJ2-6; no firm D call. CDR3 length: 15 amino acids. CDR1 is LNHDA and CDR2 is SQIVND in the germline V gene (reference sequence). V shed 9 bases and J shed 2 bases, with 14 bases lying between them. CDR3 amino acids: CASCPGYAGANVLTF. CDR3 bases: TGTGCCAGCTGTCCGGGTTATGCTGGGGCCAACGTCCTGACTTTC.

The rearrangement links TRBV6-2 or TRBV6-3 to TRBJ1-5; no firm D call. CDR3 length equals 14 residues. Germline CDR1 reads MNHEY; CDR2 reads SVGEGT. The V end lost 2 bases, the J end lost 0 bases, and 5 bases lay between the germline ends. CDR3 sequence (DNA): TGTGCCAGCAGTTACCGTATTAGCAATCAGCCCCAGCATTTT. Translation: CASSYRISNQPQHF.

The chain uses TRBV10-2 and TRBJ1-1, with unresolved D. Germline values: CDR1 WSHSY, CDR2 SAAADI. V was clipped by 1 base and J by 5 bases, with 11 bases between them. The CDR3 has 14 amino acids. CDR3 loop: CASSELWAGTEAFF. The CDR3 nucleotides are TGCGCCAGCAGTGAGTTATGGGCGGGGACTGAAGCTTTCTTT.

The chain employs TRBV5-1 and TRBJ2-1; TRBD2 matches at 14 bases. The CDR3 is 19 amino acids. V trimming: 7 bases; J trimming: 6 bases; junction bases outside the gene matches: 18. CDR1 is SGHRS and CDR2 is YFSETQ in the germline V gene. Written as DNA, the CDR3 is TGCGCCAGCTCAACCGGACTAGCGGGAGGCCCACTGGGTAGCAATGAGCAGTTCTTC. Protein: CASSTGLAGGPLGSNEQFF.